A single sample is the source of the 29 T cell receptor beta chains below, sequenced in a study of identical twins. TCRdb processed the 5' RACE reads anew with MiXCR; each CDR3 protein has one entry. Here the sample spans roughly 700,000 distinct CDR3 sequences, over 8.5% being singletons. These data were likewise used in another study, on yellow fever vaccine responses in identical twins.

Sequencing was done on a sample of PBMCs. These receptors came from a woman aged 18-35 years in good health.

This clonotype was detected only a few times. The CDR3 DNA reads TGTGCCAGCAGTTTGGGGGGGGCAGGGGGCCCGGAGACCCAGTACTTC. Translated: CASSLGGAGGPETQYF. The J gene is TRBJ2-5, the V gene TRBV12-3 or TRBV12-4; D perhaps matches TRBD1 (8 bases). Trimming shortened V by 3 bases and J by 5 bases, and 19 bases separated the two germline ends. This CDR3 has 16 residues.

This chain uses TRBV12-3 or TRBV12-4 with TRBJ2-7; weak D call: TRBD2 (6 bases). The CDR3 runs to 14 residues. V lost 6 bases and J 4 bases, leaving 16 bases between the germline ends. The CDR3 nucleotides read TGTGCCAGCAGCCCGGCCGGGGGAAGGTACGAGCAGTACTTC. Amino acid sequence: CASSPAGGRYEQYF.

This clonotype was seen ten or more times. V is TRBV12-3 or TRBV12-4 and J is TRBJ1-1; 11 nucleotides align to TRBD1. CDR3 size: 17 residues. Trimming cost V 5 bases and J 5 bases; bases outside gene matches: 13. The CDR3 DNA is TGTGCCAGCAGTCATCTTCGCGGACAGGGGGCGAGAACTGAAGCTTTCTTT. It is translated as CASSHLRGQGARTEAFF.

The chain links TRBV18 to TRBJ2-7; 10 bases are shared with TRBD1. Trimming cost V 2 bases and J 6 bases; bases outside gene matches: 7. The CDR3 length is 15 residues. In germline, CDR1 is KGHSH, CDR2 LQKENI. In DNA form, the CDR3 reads TGTGCCAGCTCACCATCTGGACAGGGGGTTCTCGAGCAGTACTTC. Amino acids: CASSPSGQGVLEQYF. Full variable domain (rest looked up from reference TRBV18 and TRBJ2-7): NAGVMQNPRHLVRRRGQEARLRCSPMKGHSHVYWYRQLPEEGLKFMVYLQKENIIDESGMPKERFSAEFPKEGPSILRIQQVVRGDSAAYFCASSPSGQGVLEQYFGPGTRLTVT.

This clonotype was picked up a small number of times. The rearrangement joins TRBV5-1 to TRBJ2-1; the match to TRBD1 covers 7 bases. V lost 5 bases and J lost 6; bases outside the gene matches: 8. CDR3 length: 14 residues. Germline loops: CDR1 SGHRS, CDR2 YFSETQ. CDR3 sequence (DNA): TGCGCCAGCAGACCACTGACAGGGTTCAATGAGCAGTTCTTC. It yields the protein CASRPLTGFNEQFF.

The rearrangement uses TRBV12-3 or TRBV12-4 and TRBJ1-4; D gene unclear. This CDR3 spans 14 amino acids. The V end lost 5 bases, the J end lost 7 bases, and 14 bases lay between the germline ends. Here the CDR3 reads CASSTAGGTEKLFF. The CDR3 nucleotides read TGTGCCAGCAGTACGGCCGGAGGAACTGAAAAACTGTTTTTT.

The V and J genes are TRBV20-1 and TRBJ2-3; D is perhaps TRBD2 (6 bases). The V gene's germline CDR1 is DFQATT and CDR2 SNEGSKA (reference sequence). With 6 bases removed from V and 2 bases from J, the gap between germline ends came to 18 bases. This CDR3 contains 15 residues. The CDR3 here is CSARDSSYHTDTQYF. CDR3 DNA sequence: TGCAGTGCCAGGGACTCGAGCTATCACACAGATACGCAGTATTTT.

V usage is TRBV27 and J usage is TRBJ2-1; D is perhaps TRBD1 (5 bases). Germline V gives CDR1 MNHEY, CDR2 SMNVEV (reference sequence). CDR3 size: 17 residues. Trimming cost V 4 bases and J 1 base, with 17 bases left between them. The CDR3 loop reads CASSSIGQGNSYNEQFF. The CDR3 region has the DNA TGTGCCAGCAGTTCAATAGGGCAGGGTAATTCCTACAATGAGCAGTTCTTC.

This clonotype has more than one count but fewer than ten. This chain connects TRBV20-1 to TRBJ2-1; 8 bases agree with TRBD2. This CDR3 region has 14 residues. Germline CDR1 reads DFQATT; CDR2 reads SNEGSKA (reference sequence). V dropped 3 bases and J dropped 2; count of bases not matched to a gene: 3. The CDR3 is CSARRGLAYNEQFF. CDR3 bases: TGCAGTGCTAGGAGGGGACTAGCCTACAATGAGCAGTTCTTC.

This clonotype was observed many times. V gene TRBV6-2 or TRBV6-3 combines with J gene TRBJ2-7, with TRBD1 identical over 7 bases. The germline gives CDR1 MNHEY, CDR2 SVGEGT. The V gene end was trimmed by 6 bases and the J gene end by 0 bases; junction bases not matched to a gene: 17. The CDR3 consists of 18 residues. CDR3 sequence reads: CASRTPGTESYISYEQYF. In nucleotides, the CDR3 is TGTGCCAGCAGAACCCCCGGGACAGAGTCCTATATCTCCTACGAGCAGTACTTC.

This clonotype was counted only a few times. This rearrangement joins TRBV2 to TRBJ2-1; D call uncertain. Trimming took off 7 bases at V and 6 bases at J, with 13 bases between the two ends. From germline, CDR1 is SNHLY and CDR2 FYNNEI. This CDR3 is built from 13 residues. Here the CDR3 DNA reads TGTGCCAGCATAATCCCTTCAGGCAATGAGCAGTTCTTC. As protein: CASIIPSGNEQFF. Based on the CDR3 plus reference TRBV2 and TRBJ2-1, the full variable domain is EPEVTQTPSHQVTQMGQEVILRCVPISNHLYFYWYRQILGQKVEFLVSFYNNEISEKSEIFDDQFSVERPDGSNFTLKIRSTKLEDSAMYFCASIIPSGNEQFFGPGTRLTVL.

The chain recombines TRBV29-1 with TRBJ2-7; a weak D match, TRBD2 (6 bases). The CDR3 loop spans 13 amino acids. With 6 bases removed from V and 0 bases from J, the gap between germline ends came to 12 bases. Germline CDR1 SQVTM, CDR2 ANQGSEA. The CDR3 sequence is CSVNGGSSYEQYF. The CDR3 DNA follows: TGCAGCGTGAACGGAGGGAGCTCCTACGAGCAGTACTTC.

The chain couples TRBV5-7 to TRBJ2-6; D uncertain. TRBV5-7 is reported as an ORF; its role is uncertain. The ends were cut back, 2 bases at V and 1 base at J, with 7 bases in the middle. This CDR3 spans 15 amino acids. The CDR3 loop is CASSLWLSGANVLTF. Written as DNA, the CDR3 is TGTGCCAGCAGCTTATGGCTTTCTGGGGCCAACGTCCTGACTTTC.

CDR3 protein: CASSFGGRAEETQYF. DNA of the CDR3: TGTGCCAGCAGTTTTGGCGGGAGGGCCGAAGAGACCCAGTACTTC. The rearrangement links TRBV27 to TRBJ2-5; TRBD2 matches at 9 bases. The V segment lost 3 bases and the J segment 3 bases; nucleotides outside the gene matches: 5. CDR1 is MNHEY and CDR2 is SMNVEV in the germline V gene (reference sequence). The CDR3 spans 15 residues.

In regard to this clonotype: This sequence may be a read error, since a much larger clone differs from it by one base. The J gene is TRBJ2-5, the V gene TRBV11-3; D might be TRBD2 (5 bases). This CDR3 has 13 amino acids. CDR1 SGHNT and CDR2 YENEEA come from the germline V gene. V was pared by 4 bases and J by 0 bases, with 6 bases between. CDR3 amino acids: CASSSGNQETQYF. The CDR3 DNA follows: TGTGCCAGCAGCTCCGGGAACCAAGAGACCCAGTACTTC.

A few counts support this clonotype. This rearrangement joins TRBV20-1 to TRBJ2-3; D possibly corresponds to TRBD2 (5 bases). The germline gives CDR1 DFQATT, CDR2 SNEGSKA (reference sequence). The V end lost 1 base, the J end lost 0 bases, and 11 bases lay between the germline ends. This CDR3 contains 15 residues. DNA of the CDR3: TGCAGTGCTAGAGTTGGAGGCACTAGCACAGATACGCAGTATTTT. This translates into CSARVGGTSTDTQYF.

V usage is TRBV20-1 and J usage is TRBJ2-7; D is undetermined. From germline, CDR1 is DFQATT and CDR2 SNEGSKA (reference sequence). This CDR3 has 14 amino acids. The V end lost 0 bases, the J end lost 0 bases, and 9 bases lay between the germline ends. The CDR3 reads CSARDFRSSYEQYF. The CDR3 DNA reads TGCAGTGCTAGAGATTTCCGGAGCTCCTACGAGCAGTACTTC.

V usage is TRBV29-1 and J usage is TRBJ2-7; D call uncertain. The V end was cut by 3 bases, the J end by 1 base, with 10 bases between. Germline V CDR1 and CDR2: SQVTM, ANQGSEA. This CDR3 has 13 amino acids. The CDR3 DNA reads TGCAGCGTTGAGCTAGAAGGTTCCTACGAGCAGTACTTC. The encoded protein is CSVELEGSYEQYF.

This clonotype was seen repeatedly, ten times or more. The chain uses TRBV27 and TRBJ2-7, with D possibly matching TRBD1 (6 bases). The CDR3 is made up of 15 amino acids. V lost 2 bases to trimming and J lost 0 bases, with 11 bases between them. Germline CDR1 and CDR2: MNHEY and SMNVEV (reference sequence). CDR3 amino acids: CASSLKDSSSYEQYF. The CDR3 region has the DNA TGTGCCAGCAGTTTAAAGGACAGCAGCTCCTACGAGCAGTACTTC.

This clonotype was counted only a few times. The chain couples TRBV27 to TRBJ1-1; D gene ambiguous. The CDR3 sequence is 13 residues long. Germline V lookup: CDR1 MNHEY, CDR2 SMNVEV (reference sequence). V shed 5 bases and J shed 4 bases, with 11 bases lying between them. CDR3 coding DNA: TGTGCCAGCAGTCCTCGGCCGGGCACTGAAGCTTTCTTT. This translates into CASSPRPGTEAFF.

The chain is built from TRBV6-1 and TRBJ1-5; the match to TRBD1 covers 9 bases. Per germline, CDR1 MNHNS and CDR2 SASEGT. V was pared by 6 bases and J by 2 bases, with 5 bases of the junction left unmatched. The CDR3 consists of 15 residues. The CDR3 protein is CASRDRDRGNQPQHF. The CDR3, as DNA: TGTGCCAGCAGGGATCGGGACAGGGGCAATCAGCCCCAGCATTTT.

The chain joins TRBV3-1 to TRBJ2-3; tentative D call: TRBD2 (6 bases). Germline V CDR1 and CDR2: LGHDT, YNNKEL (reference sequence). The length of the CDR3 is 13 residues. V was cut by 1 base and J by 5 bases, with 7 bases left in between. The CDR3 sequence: CASSQAGVDTQYF. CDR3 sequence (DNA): TGTGCCAGCAGCCAAGCGGGGGTAGATACGCAGTATTTT.

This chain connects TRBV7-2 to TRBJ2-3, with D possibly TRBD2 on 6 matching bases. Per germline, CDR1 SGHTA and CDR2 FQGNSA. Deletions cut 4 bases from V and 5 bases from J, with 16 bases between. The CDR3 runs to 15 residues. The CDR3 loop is CASSSRGWGEDTQYF. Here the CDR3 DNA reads TGTGCCAGCAGCTCCCGGGGGTGGGGCGAAGATACGCAGTATTTT.

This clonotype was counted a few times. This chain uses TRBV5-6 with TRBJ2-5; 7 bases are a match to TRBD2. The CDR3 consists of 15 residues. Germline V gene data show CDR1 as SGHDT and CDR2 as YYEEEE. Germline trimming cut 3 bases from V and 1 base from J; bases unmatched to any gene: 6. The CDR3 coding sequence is TGTGCCAGCAGCTGGGGATCTAGCGGCCAAGAGACCCAGTACTTC. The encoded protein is CASSWGSSGQETQYF.

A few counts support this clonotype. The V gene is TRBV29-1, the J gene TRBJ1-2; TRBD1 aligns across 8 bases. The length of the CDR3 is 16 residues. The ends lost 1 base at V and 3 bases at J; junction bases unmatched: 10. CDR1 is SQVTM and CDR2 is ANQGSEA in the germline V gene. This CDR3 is CSVEGQGTRNDYGYTF. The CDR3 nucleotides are TGCAGCGTTGAAGGACAGGGGACCCGAAACGACTATGGCTACACCTTC.

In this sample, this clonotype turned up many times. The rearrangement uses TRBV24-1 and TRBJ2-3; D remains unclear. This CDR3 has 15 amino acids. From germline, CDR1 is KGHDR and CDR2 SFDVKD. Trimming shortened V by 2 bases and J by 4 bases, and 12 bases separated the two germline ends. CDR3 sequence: CATSDSLRTADTQYF. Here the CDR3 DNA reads TGTGCCACCAGTGATTCCCTCCGGACGGCAGATACGCAGTATTTT.

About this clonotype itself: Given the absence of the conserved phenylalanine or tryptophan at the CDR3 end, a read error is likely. CDR3 DNA sequence: TGTGCCACCAGCAGAGATAAGGACAGTATCAATCAGCCCCAGCATCTT. Translated: CATSRDKDSINQPQHL. The V and J genes are TRBV15 and TRBJ1-5, with D perhaps TRBD1 (6 bases). Trimming pared 0 bases from V and 3 bases from J, leaving 12 bases between. The germline gives CDR1 LNHNV, CDR2 YYDKDF (reference sequence). The CDR3 runs 16 residues.

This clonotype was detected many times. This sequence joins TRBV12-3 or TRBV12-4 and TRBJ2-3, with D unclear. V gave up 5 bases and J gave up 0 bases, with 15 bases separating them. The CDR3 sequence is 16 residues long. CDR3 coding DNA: TGTGCCAGCAGTCCCCCCATGAGCCCTAGCACAGATACGCAGTATTTT. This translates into CASSPPMSPSTDTQYF.

The CDR3 loop reads CASSQKASGHSYEQYF. CDR3 in DNA: TGTGCCAGCAGCCAAAAAGCCAGCGGGCACTCCTACGAGCAGTACTTC. The chain employs TRBV3-1 and TRBJ2-7; tentatively, D is TRBD2 (6 bases). The germline gives CDR1 LGHDT, CDR2 YNNKEL (reference sequence). Trimming took 2 bases from V and 0 from J, leaving 14 bases between them. This CDR3 comprises 16 residues.